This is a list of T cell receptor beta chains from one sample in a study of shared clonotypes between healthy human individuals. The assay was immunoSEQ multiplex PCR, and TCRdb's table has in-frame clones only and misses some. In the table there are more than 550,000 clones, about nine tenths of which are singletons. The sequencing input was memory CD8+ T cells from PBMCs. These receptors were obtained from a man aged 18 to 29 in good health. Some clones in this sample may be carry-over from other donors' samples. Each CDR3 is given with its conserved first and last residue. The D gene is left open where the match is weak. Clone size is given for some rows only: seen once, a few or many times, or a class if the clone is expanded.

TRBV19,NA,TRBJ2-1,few,CASGSGSSYNEQFF,TGTGCCAGTGGGAGCGGTTCCTCCTACAATGAGCAGTTCTTC
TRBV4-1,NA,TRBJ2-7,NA,CASSPALGSDYEQYF,TGCGCCAGCAGCCCCGCCCTCGGATCTGACTACGAGCAGTACTTC
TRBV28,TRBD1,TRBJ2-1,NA,CASSIGTGIYNEQFF,TGTGCCAGCAGTATAGGGACAGGAATCTACAATGAGCAGTTCTTC
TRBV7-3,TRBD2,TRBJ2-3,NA,CASSYGTSGSSDTQYF,TGTGCCAGCAGCTACGGGACTAGCGGGAGTTCCGATACGCAGTATTTT
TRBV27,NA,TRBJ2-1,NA,CASSLRTTDNEQFF,TGTGCCAGCAGTTTAAGGACGACGGACAATGAGCAGTTCTTC
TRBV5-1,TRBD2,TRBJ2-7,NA,CASSSWGTSGSTTSYEQYF,TGCGCCAGCAGCTCCTGGGGGACTAGCGGGTCCACAACCTCCTACGAGCAGTACTTC
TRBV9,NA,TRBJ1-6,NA,CASSVGGFYNSPLHF,TGTGCCAGCAGCGTAGGGGGGTTTTATAATTCACCCCTCCACTTT
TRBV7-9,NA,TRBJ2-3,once,CASSSFSTGAGYTQYF,TGTGCCAGCAGCTCCTTTTCTACCGGAGCCGGGTATACGCAGTATTTT
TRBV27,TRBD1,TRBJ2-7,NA,CASSRGQGSSYEQYF,TGTGCCAGCAGCCGAGGACAGGGCAGCTCCTACGAGCAGTACTTC
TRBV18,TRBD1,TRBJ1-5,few,CASSPEGQGSNQPQHF,TGTGCCAGCTCACCAGAGGGACAGGGGAGCAATCAGCCCCAGCATTTT
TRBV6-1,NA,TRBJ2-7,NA,CASPGRSYEQYF,TGTGCCAGCCCGGGCAGATCCTACGAGCAGTACTTC
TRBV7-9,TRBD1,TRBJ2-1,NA,CASSWPRQGARGDEQFF,TGTGCCAGCAGCTGGCCCCGGCAGGGGGCTCGGGGAGATGAGCAGTTCTTC
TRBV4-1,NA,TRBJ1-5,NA,CASGRGIGNQPQHF,TGCGCCAGCGGCAGGGGAATTGGCAATCAGCCCCAGCATTTT
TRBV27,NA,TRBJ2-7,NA,CASSFGVSYEQYF,TGTGCCAGCAGTTTTGGGGTCAGCTACGAGCAGTACTTC
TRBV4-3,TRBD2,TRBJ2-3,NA,CASSQDVEREVTSTDTQYF,TGCGCCAGCAGCCAAGATGTGGAGCGGGAGGTCACTAGCACAGATACGCAGTATTTT
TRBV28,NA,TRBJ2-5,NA,CASSSRPTQETQYF,TGTGCCAGCAGCAGCCGACCAACACAAGAGACCCAGTACTTC
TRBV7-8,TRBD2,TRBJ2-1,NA,CASSSGLAGGEIGSYNEQFF,TGTGCCAGCAGCTCCGGACTAGCGGGAGGGGAAATCGGCTCCTACAATGAGCAGTTCTTC
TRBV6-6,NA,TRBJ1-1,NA,CASSYSEGTNTEAFF,TGTGCCAGCAGTTACTCCGAGGGGACGAACACTGAAGCTTTCTTT
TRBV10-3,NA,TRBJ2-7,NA,CAISERGEQYF,TGTGCCATCAGTGAGAGGGGCGAGCAGTACTTC
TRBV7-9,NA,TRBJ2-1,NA,CASSLEFVGRGHGHNEQFF,TGTGCCAGCAGCTTAGAATTTGTGGGGCGAGGTCATGGGCACAATGAGCAGTTCTTC
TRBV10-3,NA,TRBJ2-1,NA,CAISESSSEYNEQFF,TGTGCCATCAGTGAGTCGTCTTCCGAGTACAATGAGCAGTTCTTC
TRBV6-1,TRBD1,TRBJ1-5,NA,CASSVEDRSHQPQHF,TGTGCCAGCAGTGTAGAGGACAGGAGTCATCAGCCCCAGCATTTT
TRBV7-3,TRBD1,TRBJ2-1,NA,CASSLMGTGVEQFF,TGTGCCAGCAGCTTAATGGGGACAGGGGTTGAGCAGTTCTTC
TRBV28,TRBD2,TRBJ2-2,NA,CASSWGLAGGPGELFF,TGTGCCAGCAGCTGGGGACTAGCGGGAGGTCCCGGGGAGCTGTTTTTT
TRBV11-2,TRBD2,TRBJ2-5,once,CASSPSAGGPGETQYF,TGTGCCAGCAGCCCATCAGCGGGAGGGCCCGGAGAGACCCAGTACTTC
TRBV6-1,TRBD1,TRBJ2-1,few,CASSGMTGEDEQFF,TGTGCCAGCAGTGGGATGACAGGGGAGGATGAGCAGTTCTTC
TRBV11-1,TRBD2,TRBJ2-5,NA,CASSPRLAGAGETQYF,TGTGCCAGCAGCCCCCGCCTAGCGGGAGCTGGGGAGACCCAGTACTTC
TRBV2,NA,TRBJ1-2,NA,CASSDTRDGPLKTF,TGTGCCAGCAGTGACACGCGGGACGGACCACTAAAAACCTTC
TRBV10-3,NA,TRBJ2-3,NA,CAVRLEKADTQYF,TGTGCCGTACGACTTGAAAAGGCAGATACGCAGTATTTT
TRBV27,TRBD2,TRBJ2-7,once,CASSFTFGRSGEQYF,TGTGCCAGCAGTTTCACCTTCGGGAGGTCGGGGGAGCAGTACTTC